This entry concerns a single TCR beta chain. There is no known antigen for this receptor. No much larger clonotype is one base removed from it; base qualities were not supplied. Donors were healthy HIV-negative adults with no recently reported acute infections or vaccinations. Every donor was a Caucasian adult residing in Nashville, Tennessee, USA. Magnetic negative selection was used to enrich CD4+ T cells, after which naive cells were positively selected on CD45RA and the negative fraction became the memory subset. Blood was collected by leukapheresis, and PBMCs were isolated by Ficoll-Histopaque density gradient centrifugation and then cryopreserved in liquid nitrogen vapor phase. Purity and quantity of every magnetically sorted T cell population were checked by analytical flow cytometry. Each sorted fraction had its genomic DNA isolated and then quantified by UV absorbance on a Nanodrop 2000c.

TCR CDR3 regions were amplified from genomic DNA by multiplex PCR using the deep immunoSEQ assay. Extracted genomic DNA from each cell subset was spread evenly across all wells of several immunoSEQ 96-well plates, with each plate serving as a replicate. For sorted subsets, each replicate PCR was loaded with about 200 ng genomic DNA, equivalent to 30,000 or so T cell genomes. Purified libraries were quantified with a Qubit 3.0 fluorometer, sized on a Bioanalyzer 2100, and re-quantified with the KAPA Library Quantification kit. Every immunoSEQ 96-well plate was sequenced on a dedicated single-read 150-cycle Illumina NextSeq 550 flow cell. In the paper's pipeline: The immunoSEQ output contained only junctional sequences without quality scores, so filtering could not match that applied to full-length reads. Sequences were annotated with PyIR, a Python wrapper for IgBLAST v1.9, using IMGT germline references to assign V/J genes and CDR3. Any read was removed if the V/J assignment was weak (E-value above 1e-6), the CDR3 was missing, or the read contained stop codons, out-of-frame junctions, or ambiguous translated residues. V3J clonotypes were defined by identical inferred V gene, J gene, and CDR3 amino acid sequence. Percentage overlap between repertoires was computed as shared unique clonotypes divided by the size of the smaller repertoire. Repertoire richness was assessed with RTK rarefaction, the Chao1 estimator, and Recon v2.1 estimates of unobserved clonotypes. Generation probabilities were computed with OLGA for all TCRbeta clonotypes obtained by the gDNA method from four donors. TCRdb took over this immuneACCESS table, retaining in-frame rearrangements with V and J assigned. Such tables are incomplete; in checked studies, under half of the missing clones stem from an unresolved V gene, and the remainder is unexplained. V and J calls and clone size are copied from that table; D and trimming were computed from the DNA. The sample profile shows over a million clones; about 80% of them were found once. Around 0.6% of the sample goes to the ten largest clones.

Trimming removed 5 bases from V and 3 bases from J, leaving 20 bases between the germline ends. Its CDR3 holds 17 amino acids, cysteine through phenylalanine. The sequence is cut down to CDR3 DNA, 51 bases in frame from base 1. CDR1 and CDR2, per the germline V gene (reference sequence), are LNHDA and SQIVND. The data derive from a study of shared clonotypes between healthy human individuals (dated by TCRdb to the early 2020s). About the study as a whole: Two women and a few men aged 18 to 49 years were included in the cohort. For each donor, CD4 naive and CD4 memory were each given three plates, CD8 naive was given two plates, and CD8 memory was given one plate. The study deeply sequenced blood TCR repertoires of five healthy adults to estimate repertoire size and the extent of clonotype sharing between individuals. To increase sequencing depth and limit assay-specific biases, different laboratories used diverse techniques to prepare libraries and sequence TCR repertoires. Each donor's leukapheresis produced roughly between roughly 0.85 and 9 billion PBMCs. Beyond this particular receptor, the publication reports: Naive subsets generally had larger estimated clonotype richness than memory subsets. Sampling was restricted to blood, and TCR repertoires in tissues likely differ from the TCR repertoires found in blood. Even with the large sequencing depth, rarefaction of the sorted-subset datasets indicated that sequencing was incomplete. Pairwise subsampling led to the expectation that sequencing depth would affect the degree of clonotype sharing among donors. Compared with non-shared clonotypes, clonotypes shared by all four sorted-subset donors had higher generation probabilities. When a few donors were compared, the shared fraction of clonotypes was 5% to 6.5% for naive CD4, 3.5% to 4% for naive CD8, more than 2% for memory CD4, and about 0.36% for memory CD8. The small number of donors limited the genetic and exposure-history diversity represented.

Sequencing was done on a sample of memory CD4+ T cells from PBMCs. Per the publication, the cell subset or site label means: CD45RA-negative fraction. This TCR was sampled from a man younger than 35 in good health. Some clones in this sample may be carry-over from other donors' samples. Recombination joined TRBV19 with TRBJ2-4; the D gene is tentatively TRBD1 or TRBD2, each matching 5 bases. DNA sequence: TGTGCCAGTAGTCCAAAAGGGACGTTGGTCAACAAAAACATTCAGTACTTC. Its protein is CASSPKGTLVNKNIQYF.